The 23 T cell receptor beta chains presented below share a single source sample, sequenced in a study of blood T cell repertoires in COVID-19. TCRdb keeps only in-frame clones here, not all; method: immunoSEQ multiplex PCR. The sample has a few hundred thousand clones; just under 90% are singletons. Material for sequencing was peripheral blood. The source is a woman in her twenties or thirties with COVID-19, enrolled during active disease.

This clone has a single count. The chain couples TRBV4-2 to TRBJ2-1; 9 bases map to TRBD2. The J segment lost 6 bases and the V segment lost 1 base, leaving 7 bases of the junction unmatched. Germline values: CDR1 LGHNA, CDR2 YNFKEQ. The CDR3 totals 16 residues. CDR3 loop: CASSQVSAGGLNEQFF. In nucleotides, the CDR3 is TGTGCCAGCAGCCAAGTCAGTGCGGGGGGGCTCAATGAGCAGTTCTTC.

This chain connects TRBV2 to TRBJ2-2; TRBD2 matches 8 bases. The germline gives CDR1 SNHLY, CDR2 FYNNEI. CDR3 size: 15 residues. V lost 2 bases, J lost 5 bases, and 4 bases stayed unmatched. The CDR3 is CASSERRGETGELFF. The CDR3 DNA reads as TGTGCCAGCAGTGAAAGGCGGGGGGAGACCGGGGAGCTGTTTTTT.

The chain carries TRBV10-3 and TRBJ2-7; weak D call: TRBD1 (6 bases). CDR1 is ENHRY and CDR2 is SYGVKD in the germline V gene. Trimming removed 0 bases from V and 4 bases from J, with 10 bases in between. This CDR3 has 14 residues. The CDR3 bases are TGTGCCATCAGTGAGTCAGGGGGTGGTTACGAGCAGTACTTC. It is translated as CAISESGGGYEQYF.

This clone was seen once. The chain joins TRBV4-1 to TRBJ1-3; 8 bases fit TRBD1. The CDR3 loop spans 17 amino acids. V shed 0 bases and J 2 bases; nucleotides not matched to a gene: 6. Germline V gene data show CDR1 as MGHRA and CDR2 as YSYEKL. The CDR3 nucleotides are TGCGCCAGCAGCCAAGATAGGCCAGGGGGCCCTGGAAACACCATATATTTT. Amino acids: CASSQDRPGGPGNTIYF.

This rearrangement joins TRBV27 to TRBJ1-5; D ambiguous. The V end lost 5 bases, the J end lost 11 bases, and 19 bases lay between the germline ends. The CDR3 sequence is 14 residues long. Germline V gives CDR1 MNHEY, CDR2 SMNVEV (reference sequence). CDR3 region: CASSTHGVFGTQHF. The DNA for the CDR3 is TGTGCCAGCAGTACCCACGGGGTTTTCGGAACCCAGCATTTT.

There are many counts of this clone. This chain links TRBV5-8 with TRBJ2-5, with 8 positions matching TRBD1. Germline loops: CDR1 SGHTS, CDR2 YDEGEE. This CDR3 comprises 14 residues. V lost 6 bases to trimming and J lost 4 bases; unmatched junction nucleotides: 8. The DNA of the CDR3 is TGTGCCAGCATCCCCCAGGGGGCGGGAGAGACCCAGTACTTC. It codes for CASIPQGAGETQYF.

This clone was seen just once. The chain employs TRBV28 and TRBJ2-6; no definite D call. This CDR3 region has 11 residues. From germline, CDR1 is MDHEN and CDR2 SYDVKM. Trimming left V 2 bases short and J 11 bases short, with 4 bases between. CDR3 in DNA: TGTGCCAGCAGTTTAGACTACGTCCTGACTTTC. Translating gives CASSLDYVLTF.

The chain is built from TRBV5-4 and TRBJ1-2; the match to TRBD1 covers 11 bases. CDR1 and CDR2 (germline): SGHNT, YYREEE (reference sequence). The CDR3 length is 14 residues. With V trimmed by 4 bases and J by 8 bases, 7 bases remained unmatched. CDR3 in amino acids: CASSLDRGRGGYTF. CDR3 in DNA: TGTGCCAGCAGCCTGGACAGGGGGCGAGGGGGCTACACCTTC.

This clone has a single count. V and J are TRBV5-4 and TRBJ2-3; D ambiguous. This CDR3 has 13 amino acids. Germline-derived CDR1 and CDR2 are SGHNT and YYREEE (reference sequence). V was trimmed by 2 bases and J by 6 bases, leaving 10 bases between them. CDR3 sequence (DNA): TGTGCCAGCAGCTTAACGGGTACGGATACGCAGTATTTT. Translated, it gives CASSLTGTDTQYF.

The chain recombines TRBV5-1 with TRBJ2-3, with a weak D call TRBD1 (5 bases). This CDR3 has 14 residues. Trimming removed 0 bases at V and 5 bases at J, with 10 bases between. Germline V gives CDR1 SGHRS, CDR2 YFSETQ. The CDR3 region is CASSLGQQGDTQYF. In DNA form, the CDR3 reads TGCGCCAGCAGCTTGGGACAGCAAGGAGATACGCAGTATTTT.

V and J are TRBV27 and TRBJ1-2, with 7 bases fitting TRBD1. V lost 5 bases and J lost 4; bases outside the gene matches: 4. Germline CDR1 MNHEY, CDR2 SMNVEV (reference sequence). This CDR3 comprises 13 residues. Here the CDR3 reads CASSPGQAYGYTF. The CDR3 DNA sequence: TGTGCCAGCAGTCCAGGACAGGCCTATGGCTACACCTTC.

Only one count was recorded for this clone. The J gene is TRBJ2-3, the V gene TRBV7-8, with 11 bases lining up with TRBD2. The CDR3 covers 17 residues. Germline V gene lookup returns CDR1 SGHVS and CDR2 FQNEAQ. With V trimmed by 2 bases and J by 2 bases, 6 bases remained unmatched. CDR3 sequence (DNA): TGTGCCAGCAGCTTAAGGCTAGCGGGGGGTCCCACAGATACGCAGTATTTT. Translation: CASSLRLAGGPTDTQYF. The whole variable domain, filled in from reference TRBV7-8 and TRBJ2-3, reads GAGVSQSPRYKVAKRGQDVALRCDPISGHVSLFWYQQALGQGPEFLTYFQNEAQLDKSGLPSDRFFAERPEGSVSTLKIQRTQQEDSAVYLCASSLRLAGGPTDTQYFGPGTRLTVL.

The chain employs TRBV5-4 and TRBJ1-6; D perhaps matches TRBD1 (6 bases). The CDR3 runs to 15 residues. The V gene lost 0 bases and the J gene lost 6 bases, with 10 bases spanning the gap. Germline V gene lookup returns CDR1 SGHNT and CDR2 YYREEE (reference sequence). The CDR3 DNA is TGTGCCAGCAGCTTGGAAACAGGGTTTAATTCACCCCTCCACTTT. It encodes CASSLETGFNSPLHF.

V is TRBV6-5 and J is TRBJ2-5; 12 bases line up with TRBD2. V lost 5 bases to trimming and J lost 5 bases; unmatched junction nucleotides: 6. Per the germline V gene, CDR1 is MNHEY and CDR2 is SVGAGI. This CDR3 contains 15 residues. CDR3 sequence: CASSPTSGGWETQYF. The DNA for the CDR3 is TGTGCCAGCAGTCCTACTAGCGGGGGGTGGGAGACCCAGTACTTC.

CDR3 coding DNA: TGTGCCAGCAGCTGGGGGGGGCGAGGTCAGCCCCAGCATTTT. Residues: CASSWGGRGQPQHF. The V gene is TRBV7-2, the J gene TRBJ1-5, with D possibly TRBD1 on 6 matching bases. V lost 4 bases to trimming and J lost 6 bases, with 13 bases between them. The CDR3 totals 14 residues. Germline CDR1 is SGHTA and CDR2 is FQGNSA.

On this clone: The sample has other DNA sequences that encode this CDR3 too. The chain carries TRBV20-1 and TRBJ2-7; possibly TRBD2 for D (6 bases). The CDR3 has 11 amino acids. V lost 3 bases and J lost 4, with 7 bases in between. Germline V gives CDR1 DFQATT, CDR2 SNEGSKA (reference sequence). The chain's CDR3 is CSARGGYEQYF. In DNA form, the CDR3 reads TGCAGTGCTAGGGGGGGTTACGAGCAGTACTTC.

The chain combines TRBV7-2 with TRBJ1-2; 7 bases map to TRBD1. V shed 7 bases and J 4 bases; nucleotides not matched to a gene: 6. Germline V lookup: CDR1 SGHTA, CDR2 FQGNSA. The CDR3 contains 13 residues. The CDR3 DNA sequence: TGTGCCAGCACCGGGACAGATTTCTATGGCTACACCTTC. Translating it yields CASTGTDFYGYTF. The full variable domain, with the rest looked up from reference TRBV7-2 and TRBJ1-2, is GAGVSQSPSNKVTEKGKDVELRCDPISGHTALYWYRQSLGQGLEFLIYFQGNSAPDKSGLPSDRFSAERTGGSVSTLTIQRTQQEDSAVYLCASTGTDFYGYTFGSGTRLTVV.

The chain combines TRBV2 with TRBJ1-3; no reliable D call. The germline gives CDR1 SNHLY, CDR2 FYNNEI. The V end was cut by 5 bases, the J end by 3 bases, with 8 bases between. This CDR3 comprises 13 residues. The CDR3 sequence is CASSPTNGNTIYF. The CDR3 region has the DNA TGTGCCAGCAGTCCCACTAATGGAAACACCATATATTTT.

The DNA for the CDR3 is TGTGCCAGCCAAGGGGGCCCCAATCAGCCCCAGCATTTT. Amino acid sequence: CASQGGPNQPQHF. The V call is TRBV2, the J call TRBJ1-5; 7 bases are shared with TRBD1. The germline V gene has CDR1 SNHLY and CDR2 FYNNEI. The trim removed 8 bases at V and 3 bases at J, leaving 4 bases unmatched. This CDR3 comprises 13 residues.

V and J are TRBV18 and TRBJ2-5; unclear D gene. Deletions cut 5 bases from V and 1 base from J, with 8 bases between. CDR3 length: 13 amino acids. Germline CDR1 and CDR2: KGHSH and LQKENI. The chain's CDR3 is CASSMTPQETQYF. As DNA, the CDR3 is TGTGCCAGCTCAATGACTCCCCAAGAGACCCAGTACTTC. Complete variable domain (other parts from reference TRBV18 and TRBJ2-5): NAGVMQNPRHLVRRRGQEARLRCSPMKGHSHVYWYRQLPEEGLKFMVYLQKENIIDESGMPKERFSAEFPKEGPSILRIQQVVRGDSAAYFCASSMTPQETQYFGPGTRLLVL.

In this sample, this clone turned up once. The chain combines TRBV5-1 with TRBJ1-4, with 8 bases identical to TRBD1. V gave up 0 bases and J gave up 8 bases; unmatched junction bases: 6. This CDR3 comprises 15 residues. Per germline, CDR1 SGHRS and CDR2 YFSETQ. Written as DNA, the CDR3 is TGCGCCAGCAGCTTGGAGGACAGGGTCGGGGAAAAACTGTTTTTT. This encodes CASSLEDRVGEKLFF.

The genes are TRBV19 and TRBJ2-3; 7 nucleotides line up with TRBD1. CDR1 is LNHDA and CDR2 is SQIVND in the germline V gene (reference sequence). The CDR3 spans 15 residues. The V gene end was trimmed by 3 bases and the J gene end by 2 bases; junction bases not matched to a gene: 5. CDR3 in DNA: TGTGCCAGTAGTATGGGGACAGCTAACACAGATACGCAGTATTTT. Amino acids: CASSMGTANTDTQYF.

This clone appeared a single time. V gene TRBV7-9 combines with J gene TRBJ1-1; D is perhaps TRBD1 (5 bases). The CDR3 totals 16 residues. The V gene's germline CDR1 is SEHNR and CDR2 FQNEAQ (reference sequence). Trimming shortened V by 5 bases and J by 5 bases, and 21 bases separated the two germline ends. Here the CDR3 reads CASSDPSGFGYTEAFF. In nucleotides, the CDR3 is TGTGCCAGCAGCGATCCTTCAGGGTTTGGATATACTGAAGCTTTCTTT.